Presented here are 9 T cell receptor beta chains from one specimen sequenced in a study of monozygotic twins with inflammatory bowel disease. Following a re-call of the 5' RACE reads, TCRdb has one entry per CDR3 protein and lacks DNA. The sample includes roughly 330,000 distinct CDR3 sequences. The sequenced sample was blood. The receptor set was obtained from a human donor with ulcerative colitis or Crohn's disease, or a healthy co-twin of an affected twin (not recorded which).

The chain recombines TRBV6-6 with TRBJ2-1; TCRdb calls TRBD2, which cannot be checked without DNA. In germline, CDR1 is MNHNY, CDR2 SVGAGI (reference sequence). The CDR3 is 13 residues long. The CDR3 sequence: CASKSSGTDEQFF.

V and J are TRBV6-6 and TRBJ1-5; the TRBD1 assignment by TCRdb is unverifiable without DNA. From germline, CDR1 is MNHNY and CDR2 SVGAGI (reference sequence). This CDR3 has 14 amino acids. CDR3 sequence reads: CASSQDRVNQPQHF.

The V and J genes are TRBV12-3 or TRBV12-4 and TRBJ2-1; TCRdb names TRBD2, which stays unverified in the absence of DNA. The CDR3 is made up of 12 amino acids. The CDR3 protein is CASSGLASGQFF.

The CDR3 is CASSSSGIEQFF. V and J are TRBV7-2 and TRBJ2-1. Germline-derived CDR1 and CDR2 are SGHTA and FQGNSA. This CDR3 has 12 residues.

The chain recombines TRBV27 with TRBJ2-7; TCRdb reports TRBD1, a call that lacks DNA to check it against. CDR3 length: 15 amino acids. Germline V gene data show CDR1 as MNHEY and CDR2 as SMNVEV (reference sequence). CDR3 region: CASSPLRGGTYEQYF.

The chain has TRBV5-4 and TRBJ2-5; the D call of TRBD2 rests on TCRdb alone, since no DNA is present to check it. Germline V lookup: CDR1 SGHNT, CDR2 YYREEE (reference sequence). The CDR3 runs to 17 residues. This CDR3 reads CASSLVGLAVRQETQYF.

The chain employs TRBV21-1 and TRBJ2-7; the D gene TCRdb calls, TRBD2, cannot be checked with no DNA. TRBV21-1 is given as a pseudogene. There are 20 residues in the CDR3. The CDR3 reads CASSKEGTSGRFPPTYEQYF.

The genes are TRBV10-3 and TRBJ2-7; the TCRdb D gene call, TRBD1, has no DNA to confirm it. Germline CDR1 and CDR2: ENHRY and SYGVKD. This CDR3 has 14 residues. The CDR3 spells CAISPTDKAGEQYF.

The chain has TRBV11-2 and TRBJ2-1. The CDR3 runs to 15 residues. Germline CDR1 and CDR2: SGHAT and FQNNGV. Here the CDR3 reads CASSLDSGFYNEQFF.